This TCR delta chain was captured by sequencing in a study of γδ T cells in repeated Plasmodium falciparum infection. Overall study context: Malian gammadelta TCRs were studied during no-transmission periods and across acute malaria episodes. Study results and limitations: Vgamma9/Vdelta2+ T cells showed a stable polyclonal repertoire with shared TCRgamma sequences.

This clone was counted ten times or more. Its antigen is undetermined. This CDR3 contains 15 residues. V lost 4 bases to trimming and J lost 0 bases, with 14 bases between them. CDR1 is GEAIGNYY, CDR2 EKD, per germline. TCRdb re-analyzed the multiplex PCR reads via CATT. The data show more than 70,000 delta-chain clones, approximately 1% seen once. Bulk repertoires came from Vgamma9/Vdelta2+ or Vdelta2-negative gammadelta T cells flow-sorted from PBMC. The sequenced material came from gamma-delta T cells from blood. V is TRDV2 and J is TRDJ1; no definite D call. Because TCRdb records no J gene, it was assigned here through a match of the DNA to germline. This receptor was obtained from a pool of human donors (malaria-infected and uninfected, not separated). CDR3: CACEALDVYTDKLIF. In DNA, the CDR3 is TGTGCCTGTGAGGCCCTCGACGTGTACACCGATAAACTCATCTTT.